The rows below give T cell receptor beta chains drawn from one sample of a study of sequential checkpoint blockade in melanoma. Clones were read by immunoSEQ multiplex PCR, and TCRdb kept only the in-frame ones, dropping some. The sample records roughly 31,000 clones, 75% to 90% being singletons. This specimen was CD8+ T cells sorted from blood (inferred from file names), taken from a patient given nivolumab and ipilimumab in sequence. The origin of the receptors is a human donor with melanoma. The CDR3 runs from the conserved cysteine through the conserved F or W. D genes are given only for firm matches. Clone size is shown for a subset of rows, as once, few, many or a class of expanded clone.

v_call	d_call	clone_size	j_call	cdr3_aa	cdr3_nt
TRBV28	-	-	TRBJ2-7	CASSTTGGAYEQYF	TGTGCCAGCAGCACTACTGGGGGCGCCTACGAGCAGTACTTC
TRBV9	TRBD1	-	TRBJ1-2	CASSPQGGYGYTF	TGTGCCAGCAGCCCCCAGGGGGGCTATGGCTACACCTTC
TRBV6-5	TRBD2	-	TRBJ2-3	CASRLGGGTDTQYF	TGTGCCAGCAGACTTGGGGGGGGCACAGATACGCAGTATTTT
TRBV4-1	-	-	TRBJ1-2	CASSQGLIRGEGGYTF	TGCGCCAGCAGCCAAGGACTTATCAGGGGAGAGGGCGGCTACACCTTC
TRBV11-2	-	-	TRBJ2-7	CASSFGDTYEQYF	TGTGCCAGCAGCTTTGGAGATACCTACGAGCAGTACTTC
TRBV7-6	-	-	TRBJ1-2	CATLAGTGVGYTF	TGTGCCACCTTGGCCGGGACGGGGGTTGGCTACACCTTC
TRBV10-2	-	medium-sized	TRBJ2-7	CASTGGRVHEQYF	TGCGCCAGCACGGGGGGCAGGGTCCACGAGCAGTACTTC
TRBV5-1	TRBD1	-	TRBJ2-7	CAVRGQGAYEQYF	TGCGCCGTCCGCGGGCAGGGGGCCTACGAGCAGTACTTC
TRBV4-2	TRBD2	-	TRBJ2-1	CASSQALLAVGHNEQFF	TGTGCCAGCAGCCAGGCCCTTCTAGCGGTAGGGCACAATGAGCAGTTCTTC
TRBV18	TRBD1	-	TRBJ2-7	CASSPRDRGHYEQYF	TGTGCCAGCTCACCACGGGACAGGGGGCACTACGAGCAGTACTTC
TRBV9	-	-	TRBJ1-2	CASSEFMDGLDCTF	TGTGCCAGCAGCGAATTTATGGACGGGTTGGACTGCACCTTC
TRBV14	-	-	TRBJ2-3	CASSQWTASDTQYF	TGTGCCAGCAGCCAGTGGACAGCCTCAGATACGCAGTATTTT
TRBV11-2	-	once	TRBJ2-2	CASSSGQGPGELFF	TGTGCCAGCAGTTCCGGACAAGGCCCCGGGGAGCTGTTTTTT
TRBV27	-	-	TRBJ2-1	CASSSRSFF	TGTGCCAGCAGTTCCCGGTCGTTCTTC
TRBV28	-	-	TRBJ2-5	CASTPGSGETQYF	TGTGCCAGCACCCCGGGGTCCGGTGAGACCCAGTACTTC
TRBV27	TRBD2	-	TRBJ2-3	CASTSLSGTSGRLTQYF	TGTGCCAGCACTAGCCTATCTGGGACTAGCGGGAGGCTTACGCAGTATTTT
TRBV27	TRBD1	-	TRBJ2-1	CASRNGQGLAYNEQFF	TGTGCCAGCAGGAACGGACAGGGGCTGGCCTACAATGAGCAGTTCTTC
TRBV7-2	TRBD2	once	TRBJ2-7	CASSFLAGATYEQYF	TGTGCCAGCAGCTTTCTAGCGGGAGCAACCTACGAGCAGTACTTC
TRBV5-4	-	once	TRBJ2-4	CASSWGEDIQYF	TGTGCCAGCAGCTGGGGGGAGGACATTCAGTACTTC
TRBV11-2	-	once	TRBJ2-5	CASSLGSLGEETQYF	TGTGCCAGCAGCTTAGGGTCACTAGGTGAAGAGACCCAGTACTTC
TRBV29-1	TRBD2	-	TRBJ2-1	CSVSTAGGGDEQFF	TGCAGCGTTTCTACGGCGGGAGGGGGGGATGAGCAGTTCTTC
TRBV28	TRBD1	once	TRBJ2-7	CASSLTGGSYEQYF	TGTGCCAGCAGTTTAACAGGGGGGTCCTACGAGCAGTACTTC
TRBV19	-	-	TRBJ2-2	CASSADTEHTGELFF	TGTGCCAGTAGTGCGGACACGGAGCACACCGGGGAGCTGTTTTTT
TRBV5-6	-	few	TRBJ1-6	CASSLGQASPDDSPLHF	TGTGCCAGCAGCTTGGGACAGGCCTCTCCGGATGATTCACCCCTCCACTTT
TRBV19	-	-	TRBJ2-7	CASSAAAPPEAYEQYF	TGTGCCAGTAGTGCAGCCGCCCCCCCGGAGGCCTACGAGCAGTACTTC
TRBV6-5	TRBD1	-	TRBJ2-7	CASSYLSGTEPYEQYF	TGTGCCAGCAGTTACCTTTCCGGGACAGAACCCTACGAGCAGTACTTC
TRBV4-3	-	-	TRBJ1-5	CASSQVRQSNQPQHF	TGCGCCAGCAGCCAGGTCCGACAGAGTAATCAGCCCCAGCATTTT
TRBV5-4	-	-	TRBJ2-7	CASRGAAYEQYF	TGTGCCAGCAGGGGGGCCGCATACGAGCAGTACTTC
TRBV4-3	TRBD2	-	TRBJ2-1	CASSRRTSGRGGEQFF	TGCGCCAGCAGCCGAAGGACTAGCGGGAGGGGAGGTGAGCAGTTCTTC
TRBV6-5	TRBD1	once	TRBJ2-2	CASRQGQSNTGELFF	TGTGCCAGCAGACAGGGACAGTCGAACACCGGGGAGCTGTTTTTT
TRBV18	TRBD1	-	TRBJ2-5	CASSPGQPQETQYF	TGTGCCAGCTCACCGGGACAGCCCCAGGAGACCCAGTACTTC
TRBV7-6	TRBD1	-	TRBJ1-4	CVSSLSTGVLTNEKLFF	TGTGTCAGCAGCTTATCCACAGGGGTTTTGACTAATGAAAAACTGTTTTTT
TRBV4-1	-	-	TRBJ2-5	CASSTWTEETQYF	TGCGCCAGCAGCACCTGGACAGAAGAGACCCAGTACTTC
TRBV7-9	TRBD1	-	TRBJ2-7	CASSLGTGLGTYEQYF	TGTGCCAGCAGCCTCGGGACAGGGCTGGGGACCTACGAGCAGTACTTC
TRBV28	-	-	TRBJ2-3	CASSLLRTDTQYF	TGTGCCAGCAGTTTATTGCGGACAGATACGCAGTATTTT
TRBV28	TRBD1	-	TRBJ2-7	CASNRPTGDEQYF	TGTGCCAGCAATAGACCGACAGGGGATGAGCAGTACTTC
TRBV4-3	-	once	TRBJ2-7	CASSQAGSPLYEQYF	TGCGCCAGCAGCCAAGCAGGGTCTCCGCTCTACGAGCAGTACTTC
TRBV10-3	-	-	TRBJ1-1	CAIRGDQGFNTEAFF	TGTGCCATCAGGGGCGACCAGGGATTTAACACTGAAGCTTTCTTT
TRBV28	TRBD1	-	TRBJ1-2	CASSSYGQGAFGYTF	TGTGCCAGCAGTTCCTACGGACAGGGGGCCTTTGGCTACACCTTC
TRBV18	TRBD1	once	TRBJ1-1	CASSPTPGQGNTEAFF	TGTGCCAGCTCACCGACTCCGGGACAGGGGAACACTGAAGCTTTCTTT
TRBV7-8	-	once	TRBJ2-7	CASSLEELRGSLSYEQYF	TGTGCCAGCAGCTTAGAGGAACTCCGGGGGTCCCTTTCTTACGAGCAGTACTTC
TRBV2	-	-	TRBJ2-7	CASTPEASYEQYF	TGTGCCAGCACCCCAGAGGCGAGCTACGAGCAGTACTTC
TRBV21-1	-	-	TRBJ2-3	CASSKARPGNGSSDTQYF	TGTGCCAGCAGCAAAGCCAGACCCGGGAATGGGTCTTCAGATACGCAGTATTTT
TRBV25-1	-	-	TRBJ1-5	CASSELASNQPQHF	TGTGCCAGCAGTGAATTGGCTAGCAATCAGCCCCAGCATTTT
TRBV5-6	TRBD1	-	TRBJ2-1	CASSLEPGQGYNEQFF	TGTGCCAGCAGCTTAGAACCGGGACAGGGATACAATGAGCAGTTCTTC
TRBV27	-	few	TRBJ2-5	CASRGWGSKETQYF	TGTGCCAGCAGAGGATGGGGCAGCAAAGAGACCCAGTACTTC
TRBV28	TRBD2	-	TRBJ2-7	CASRPGLAGYEQYF	TGTGCCAGCAGGCCAGGACTAGCGGGATACGAGCAGTACTTC
TRBV11-2	-	-	TRBJ2-7	CASSPRGPSYEQYF	TGTGCCAGCAGCCCTAGGGGTCCCTCCTACGAGCAGTACTTC